This T cell receptor beta chain derives from a study of T cell changes during pregnancy in multiple sclerosis (dated by TCRdb to 2018 to 2020). About the full investigation: Changes in the T cell repertoire over the course of pregnancy were examined in this study in women with multiple sclerosis.

The method behind the library was the immunoSEQ multiplex PCR assay. As stored in TCRdb, this immuneACCESS dataset retains in-frame rearrangements with V and J assigned. A fraction of the clones does not appear; measured against another copy, unresolved V genes explain less than half of the discrepancy, and the remainder lacks a known reason. Across this sample there are approximately 30,000 clones, with about 89% seen only once. The ten largest clones represent 0.5% to 0.6% of the sample. Trimming costs V 0 bases and J 7 bases, and their ends lie 12 bases apart. From the cysteine up to the phenylalanine, the CDR3 has a length of 14 residues. Here the CDR3 DNA is all that survives: 42 bases in frame from base 1. Based on the germline V gene (reference sequence), the CDR1 and CDR2 sequences are GTSNPN and SVGIG. On this clone: Its binding antigen is unknown. Per-nucleotide qualities are absent, and no much larger clonotype sits a single base away.

The sequence came from a female donor in good health, enrolled as a control in a pregnancy study. The source was CD4+ T cells from peripheral blood mononuclear cells, collected in the first trimester of pregnancy. The chain uses TRBV30 and TRBJ1-4; a tentative D match to TRBD1 spans 6 bases. The CDR3: CAWSVGSRGEKLFF. The DNA sequence is given as TGTGCCTGGAGTGTAGGCTCCAGGGGTGAAAAACTGTTTTTT. The full variable domain, completed from the reference TRBV30 and TRBJ1-4 proteins outside the CDR3, reads SQTIHQWPATLVQPVGSPLSLECTVEGTSNPNLYWYRQAAGRGLQLLFYSVGIGQISSEVPQNLSASRPQDRQFILSSKKLLLSDSGFYLCAWSVGSRGEKLFFGSGTQLSVL.